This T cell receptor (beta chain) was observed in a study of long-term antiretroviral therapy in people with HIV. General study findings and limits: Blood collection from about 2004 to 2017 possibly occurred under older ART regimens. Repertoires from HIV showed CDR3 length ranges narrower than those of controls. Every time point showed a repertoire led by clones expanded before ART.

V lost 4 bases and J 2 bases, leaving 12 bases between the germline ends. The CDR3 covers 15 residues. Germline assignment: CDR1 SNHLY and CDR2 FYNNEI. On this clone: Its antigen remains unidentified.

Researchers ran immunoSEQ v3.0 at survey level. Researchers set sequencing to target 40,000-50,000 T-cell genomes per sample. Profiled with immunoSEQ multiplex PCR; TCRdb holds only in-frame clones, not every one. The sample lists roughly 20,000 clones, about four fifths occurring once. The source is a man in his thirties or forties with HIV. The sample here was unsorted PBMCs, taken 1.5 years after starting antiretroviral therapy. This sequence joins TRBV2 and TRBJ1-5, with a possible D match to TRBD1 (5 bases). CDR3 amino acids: CASSAQGIGNQPQHF. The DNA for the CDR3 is TGTGCCAGCAGTGCGCAGGGAATCGGCAATCAGCCCCAGCATTTT.